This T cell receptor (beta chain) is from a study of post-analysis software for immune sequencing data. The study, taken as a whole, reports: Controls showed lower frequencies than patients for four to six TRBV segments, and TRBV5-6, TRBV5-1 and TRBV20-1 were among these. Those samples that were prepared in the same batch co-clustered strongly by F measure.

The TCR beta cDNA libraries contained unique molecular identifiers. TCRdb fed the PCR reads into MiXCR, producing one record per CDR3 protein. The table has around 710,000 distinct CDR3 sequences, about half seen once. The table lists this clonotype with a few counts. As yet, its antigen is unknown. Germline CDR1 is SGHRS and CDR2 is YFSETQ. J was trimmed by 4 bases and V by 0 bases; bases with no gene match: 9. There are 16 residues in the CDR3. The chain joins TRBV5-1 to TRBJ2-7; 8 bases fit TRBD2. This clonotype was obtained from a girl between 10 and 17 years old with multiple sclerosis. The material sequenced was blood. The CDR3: CASSLDVSGTPYEQYF. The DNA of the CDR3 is TGCGCCAGCAGCTTGGACGTTAGCGGGACCCCTTACGAGCAGTACTTC.